One and the same sample provided the 26 T cell receptor beta chains below, sequenced in a study of T cells after yellow fever vaccination. TCRdb re-analysed the 5' RACE reads in MiXCR, keeping a single row per CDR3 protein. The table includes about 260,000 distinct CDR3 sequences, approximately 3.5% detected once. The sample was PBMCs, taken 15 days after the yellow fever booster vaccination. These receptors all come from a man aged 18 to 30 who received the YFV17D yellow fever vaccine.

This clonotype was detected many times. This chain connects TRBV6-5 to TRBJ1-6; 10 bases fit TRBD1. The V segment lost 0 bases and the J segment 9 bases; nucleotides outside the gene matches: 11. Per germline, CDR1 MNHEY and CDR2 SVGAGI. The CDR3 contains 18 residues. CDR3 bases: TGTGCCAGCAGTTACTCGTATGGAGGGACAGGGGTCCGTTCACCCCTCCACTTT. Amino acid sequence: CASSYSYGGTGVRSPLHF.

The sample holds many counts of this clonotype. V gene TRBV24-1 combines with J gene TRBJ2-3; 14 bases fit TRBD2. This CDR3 spans 18 amino acids. From germline, CDR1 is KGHDR and CDR2 SFDVKD. The J segment lost 2 bases and the V segment lost 5 bases, leaving 8 bases of the junction unmatched. The DNA of the CDR3 is TGTGCCACCAGTGCAGGACTAGCGGGGGGCTCCTACACAGATACGCAGTATTTT. This sequence encodes CATSAGLAGGSYTDTQYF.

Ten or more counts support this clonotype. V gene TRBV5-1 combines with J gene TRBJ1-3; no reliable D call. Trimming removed 0 bases at V and 6 bases at J, with 13 bases between. Germline V gene data show CDR1 as SGHRS and CDR2 as YFSETQ. The CDR3 length is 15 residues. In DNA, the CDR3 is TGCGCCAGCAGCTTGGAATCGTCAGTACCAAACACCATATATTTT. Protein: CASSLESSVPNTIYF.

This clonotype was seen only a few times. The rearrangement links TRBV29-1 to TRBJ1-1, with unresolved D. V was clipped by 7 bases and J by 3 bases, with 15 bases between them. Per germline, CDR1 SQVTM and CDR2 ANQGSEA. The CDR3 covers 13 residues. As DNA, the CDR3 is TGCAGCGCGGCAGCTTCGGTGGACACTGAAGCTTTCTTT. Protein sequence: CSAAASVDTEAFF.

At least ten counts were recorded for this clonotype. The chain links TRBV12-3 or TRBV12-4 to TRBJ1-5; tentative D call: TRBD1 (6 bases). The CDR3 is made up of 13 amino acids. V gave up 6 bases and J gave up 9 bases, with 15 bases separating them. CDR3 DNA: TGTGCCAGCAGACTACAGGGTTTGCCGCCCCAGCATTTT. It translates to CASRLQGLPPQHF.

This clonotype was seen repeatedly, ten times or more. The chain employs TRBV7-8 and TRBJ2-2, with 15 bases matching TRBD2. This CDR3 has 18 residues. The V segment lost 5 bases and the J segment 7 bases; nucleotides outside the gene matches: 11. Germline lookup yields CDR1 SGHVS and CDR2 FQNEAQ. CDR3 nucleotide sequence: TGTGCCAGCAGCATTTTCGGGACTAGCGGGGGGAGTAGCGGGGAGCTGTTTTTT. This encodes CASSIFGTSGGSSGELFF. Combining the CDR3 with reference TRBV7-8 and TRBJ2-2 gives the whole variable domain GAGVSQSPRYKVAKRGQDVALRCDPISGHVSLFWYQQALGQGPEFLTYFQNEAQLDKSGLPSDRFFAERPEGSVSTLKIQRTQQEDSAVYLCASSIFGTSGGSSGELFFGEGSRLTVL.

This clonotype was counted only a few times. The chain is built from TRBV5-1 and TRBJ2-1; D is possibly TRBD1 (6 bases). V gave up 6 bases and J gave up 3 bases, with 10 bases separating them. This CDR3 region has 13 residues. Germline-derived CDR1 and CDR2 are SGHRS and YFSETQ. The CDR3 DNA is TGCGCCAGCAAGGCAGGGGACTACAATGAGCAGTTCTTC. Translation: CASKAGDYNEQFF.

This clonotype was recorded at least ten times. This chain links TRBV20-1 with TRBJ2-2; tentative D call: TRBD2 (5 bases). Germline V gene data show CDR1 as DFQATT and CDR2 as SNEGSKA (reference sequence). Trimming cost V 6 bases and J 0 bases, with 14 bases left between them. This CDR3 spans 15 amino acids. CDR3 sequence: CSALDWRTNTGELFF. The CDR3 coding sequence is TGCAGTGCCCTGGACTGGAGAACGAACACCGGGGAGCTGTTTTTT.

There are many counts of this clonotype. The rearrangement uses TRBV5-4 and TRBJ2-7; 12 bases are shared with TRBD1. Unmatched junction bases numbered 7, after V lost 0 bases and J lost 3 bases. The CDR3 is made up of 17 amino acids. Per germline, CDR1 SGHNT and CDR2 YYREEE (reference sequence). Here the CDR3 DNA reads TGTGCCAGCAGCTTGGGACTGGGGACAGGGGGCTTCTACGAGCAGTACTTC. Its translation is CASSLGLGTGGFYEQYF.

This clonotype came up many times. V is TRBV7-9 and J is TRBJ2-1; the D is unclear. CDR1 is SEHNR and CDR2 is FQNEAQ in the germline V gene (reference sequence). Trimming took off 5 bases at V and 7 bases at J, with 21 bases between the two ends. CDR3 length equals 16 residues. The CDR3 here is CASSHTTYELGNEQFF. The CDR3, as DNA: TGTGCCAGCAGCCACACAACATACGAACTTGGAAATGAGCAGTTCTTC. The whole variable domain, filled in from reference TRBV7-9 and TRBJ2-1, reads DTGVSQNPRHKITKRGQNVTFRCDPISEHNRLYWYRQTLGQGPEFLTYFQNEAQLEKSRLLSDRFSAERPKGSFSTLEIQRTEQGDSAMYLCASSHTTYELGNEQFFGPGTRLTVL.

This clonotype showed up many times. The chain recombines TRBV29-1 with TRBJ1-1; D call uncertain. The CDR3 has 13 residues. V shed 4 bases and J shed 0 bases, with 9 bases lying between them. The germline gives CDR1 SQVTM, CDR2 ANQGSEA. This chain's CDR3 is CSVVRSVNTEAFF. The CDR3 DNA sequence: TGCAGCGTTGTACGGTCGGTGAACACTGAAGCTTTCTTT. Together with reference TRBV29-1 and TRBJ1-1, the CDR3 gives the full variable domain: SAVISQKPSRDICQRGTSLTIQCQVDSQVTMMFWYRQQPGQSLTLIATANQGSEATYESGFVIDKFPISRPNLTFSTLTVSNMSPEDSSIYLCSVVRSVNTEAFFGQGTRLTVV.

This clonotype was observed many times. The gene calls are TRBV5-1 and TRBJ2-3, with a weak D call TRBD1 (6 bases). CDR1 and CDR2 (germline): SGHRS, YFSETQ. The CDR3 is made up of 15 amino acids. The V end lost 4 bases, the J end lost 6 bases, and 18 bases lay between the germline ends. The CDR3 DNA is TGCGCCAGCAGCCAACCTGATACAGGGTCGGATACGCAGTATTTT. Translation: CASSQPDTGSDTQYF.

This clonotype was observed many times. The rearrangement links TRBV7-2 to TRBJ2-5; 9 nucleotides line up with TRBD2. The CDR3 loop spans 15 amino acids. Germline-derived CDR1 and CDR2 are SGHTA and FQGNSA. Unmatched junction bases numbered 7, after V lost 5 bases and J lost 3 bases. The CDR3 sequence: CASSPPAGGKETQYF. The CDR3 coding sequence is TGTGCCAGCAGCCCCCCTGCGGGGGGGAAAGAGACCCAGTACTTC. Together with reference TRBV7-2 and TRBJ2-5, the CDR3 gives the full variable domain: GAGVSQSPSNKVTEKGKDVELRCDPISGHTALYWYRQSLGQGLEFLIYFQGNSAPDKSGLPSDRFSAERTGGSVSTLTIQRTQQEDSAVYLCASSPPAGGKETQYFGPGTRLLVL.

This clonotype has at least ten counts. This chain links TRBV4-3 with TRBJ1-3, with a possible D match to TRBD1 (6 bases). In germline, CDR1 is LGHNA, CDR2 YSLEER. V was cut by 0 bases and J by 4 bases, with 13 bases left in between. CDR3 length: 16 amino acids. CDR3 nucleotides: TGCGCCAGCAGCCAAGATAGGGGGGCAGGGGGAAACACCATATATTTT. This gives the protein CASSQDRGAGGNTIYF.

The chain joins TRBV5-6 to TRBJ1-6; weak D call: TRBD1 (5 bases). From germline, CDR1 is SGHDT and CDR2 YYEEEE. The CDR3 extends over 14 amino acids. V was shortened by 3 bases and J by 10 bases, with 14 bases between the two germline ends. This CDR3 is CASSSAGTRSPLHF. Here the CDR3 DNA reads TGTGCCAGCAGCTCGGCAGGGACGAGGTCACCCCTCCACTTT. The entire variable domain, with the rest obtained from reference TRBV5-6 and TRBJ1-6, is as follows: DAGVTQSPTHLIKTRGQQVTLRCSPKSGHDTVSWYQQALGQGPQFIFQYYEEEERQRGNFPDRFSGHQFPNYSSELNVNALLLGDSALYLCASSSAGTRSPLHFGNGTRLTVT.

This clonotype was observed at least ten times. The J gene is TRBJ2-5, the V gene TRBV12-3 or TRBV12-4, with TRBD1 matching 7 bases. Trimming took 5 bases from V and 3 from J; bases not matched to a gene: 6. The CDR3 is 14 amino acids. This CDR3 reads CASSLPGGKETQYF. CDR3 coding DNA: TGTGCCAGCAGTCTCCCAGGGGGTAAAGAGACCCAGTACTTC.

This clonotype was counted at least ten times. The V call is TRBV19, the J call TRBJ1-5; no firm D call. The CDR3 is made up of 13 amino acids. The V and J ends lost 7 bases and 9 bases respectively, with 16 bases between them. Germline CDR1 LNHDA, CDR2 SQIVND (reference sequence). CDR3 region: CASKIAGPGPQHF. Here the CDR3 DNA reads TGTGCCAGTAAAATCGCAGGTCCTGGGCCCCAGCATTTT.

The table lists this clonotype with many counts. This rearrangement joins TRBV19 to TRBJ1-4; D remains unclear. V shed 6 bases and J shed 7 bases, with 18 bases lying between them. Germline lookup yields CDR1 LNHDA and CDR2 SQIVND (reference sequence). The CDR3 is 15 residues long. The CDR3 nucleotides are TGTGCCAGTAGGACGTCGCGGCAGAGAAGTGAAAAACTGTTTTTT. This gives the protein CASRTSRQRSEKLFF.

The table lists this clonotype with many counts. DNA for the CDR3: TGTGCCAGCAGTGAAGCGCCTCTTGAAGATGAGCAGTTCTTC. Amino acid sequence: CASSEAPLEDEQFF. The V call is TRBV2, the J call TRBJ2-1; D is undetermined. The germline CDR1 and CDR2 sequences are SNHLY and FYNNEI. V was cut by 0 bases and J by 8 bases, with 11 bases left in between. The CDR3 spans 14 residues.

This clonotype was detected a few times. J is TRBJ1-5 and V is TRBV19, with 11 bases identical to TRBD1. The CDR3 extends over 14 amino acids. CDR1 is LNHDA and CDR2 is SQIVND in the germline V gene (reference sequence). J gave up 7 bases and V 6 bases, and 5 bases lay outside the gene matches. This CDR3 reads CASRWTGGEQPQHF. For the CDR3, the DNA is TGTGCCAGTAGGTGGACAGGGGGCGAACAGCCCCAGCATTTT.

This clonotype was found many times. V and J are TRBV18 and TRBJ2-1, with TRBD2 matching 9 bases. V shed 2 bases and J 9 bases; nucleotides not matched to a gene: 8. CDR3 size: 15 residues. The germline CDR1 and CDR2 sequences are KGHSH and LQKENI. The CDR3 nucleotides are TGTGCCAGCTCACCATCTATACTAGCGGGCAGTGAGCAGTTCTTC. Amino acids: CASSPSILAGSEQFF.

This clonotype was seen repeatedly, ten times or more. Likely a read error: the CDR3 ends without its conserved phenylalanine or tryptophan. The DNA is omitted, as the CDR3 cannot be located on it reliably, and the CDR3 follows TCRdb's listing. The V gene is TRBV7-6, the J gene TRBJ2-7; the table's D call TRBD1 went unverified against the DNA. Germline CDR1 is SGHVS and CDR2 is FNYEAQ. The CDR3 is made up of 12 amino acids, end residues included. CDR3 protein: CASRPGRANTLG.

This clonotype was seen at least ten times. The CDR3, as DNA: TGTGCCAGCAGCTTCTTAGACCACCCTCAAGCTTTCTTT. It is translated as CASSFLDHPQAFF. V gene TRBV11-2 combines with J gene TRBJ1-1; D unresolved. Germline V lookup: CDR1 SGHAT, CDR2 FQNNGV. The CDR3 is 13 residues long. Trimming cost V 3 bases and J 9 bases, with 14 bases left between them.

This clonotype was found many times. The V call is TRBV24-1, the J call TRBJ2-3; TRBD1 agrees at 7 bases. V shed 0 bases, J shed 4 bases, and the junction held 6 bases outside the gene matches. There are 16 residues in the CDR3. The germline gives CDR1 KGHDR, CDR2 SFDVKD. The CDR3 here is CATSDLKGARADTQYF. CDR3 nucleotides: TGTGCCACCAGTGATTTGAAGGGGGCAAGGGCAGATACGCAGTATTTT.

V usage is TRBV11-2 and J usage is TRBJ2-3; TRBD2 aligns across 9 bases. The CDR3 has 15 residues. Germline loops: CDR1 SGHAT, CDR2 FQNNGV. Trimming at V came to 3 bases and at J to 10 bases, leaving 11 bases not matched to a gene. The CDR3 bases are TGTGCCAGCAGCTTCTCTAGCGGGGCTTCAAGGGCGCAGTATTTT. It translates to CASSFSSGASRAQYF.

This clonotype appeared many times. The J gene is TRBJ1-1, the V gene TRBV2; D is ambiguous. V was shortened by 10 bases and J by 4 bases, with 10 bases between the two germline ends. This CDR3 contains 11 residues. Germline assignment: CDR1 SNHLY and CDR2 FYNNEI. The CDR3 here is CANFLGTEAFF. For the CDR3, the DNA is TGTGCCAACTTCTTGGGCACTGAAGCTTTCTTT. Together with reference TRBV2 and TRBJ1-1, the CDR3 gives the full variable domain: EPEVTQTPSHQVTQMGQEVILRCVPISNHLYFYWYRQILGQKVEFLVSFYNNEISEKSEIFDDQFSVERPDGSNFTLKIRSTKLEDSAMYFCANFLGTEAFFGQGTRLTVV.